This T cell receptor beta chain came from a study of CD8+ T cells in alopecia areata. Study-level information: Those treated were given oral tofacitinib at 5 to 10 mg twice daily. The duration of tofacitinib was 6 to 18 months, with 6 months off drug afterward.

V gave up 9 bases and J gave up 2 bases, with 8 bases separating them. The CDR3 extends over 13 amino acids. Germline V lookup: CDR1 LNHDA, CDR2 SQIVND (reference sequence). As to treatment: oral pan-JAK inhibitor, 5-10 mg twice daily. Lesional scalp tissue (obtained by punch biopsy) and peripheral blood were collected from alopecia areata patients. To note about this clone: The target antigen is unknown.

Notes on the study in general: Mice showed TCR sharing more clearly than patients did, possibly owing to HLA.

RNA extraction and reverse transcription yielded cDNA as sequencing template. The assay was immunoSEQ multiplex PCR, and TCRdb's table has in-frame clones only and misses some. The data show about 200,000 clones, 58% seen once. The rearrangement joins TRBV19 to TRBJ2-6; TRBD2 might be the D (5 bases). The specimen comprised CD4+ T cells sorted from blood, sampled at week 24, from a patient treated with tofacitinib. This receptor was taken from a human donor with alopecia areata. CDR3 bases: TGTGCCAGCGGAGGCACTGGGGCCAACGTCCTGACTTTC. It translates to CASGGTGANVLTF. The variable domain in full, completed from reference TRBV19 and TRBJ2-6, reads DGGITQSPKYLFRKEGQNVTLSCEQNLNHDAMYWYRQDPGQGLRLIYYSQIVNDFQKGDIAEGYSVSREKKESFPLTVTSAQKNPTAFYLCASGGTGANVLTFGAGSRLTVL.